These 8 T cell receptor beta chains came from one sample sequenced in a study of cytomegalovirus exposure and HLA in healthy donors. Both 60 Vbeta primers and 13 Jbeta primers went into the PCR. Clones were sequenced by immunoSEQ multiplex PCR, and TCRdb holds only the in-frame ones, with some missing. The sample has about 160,000 clones; approximately 76% are singletons. The specimen was PBMCs. The receptor source for this set is a female donor in good health and CMV-seronegative.

The table lists this clone with a few counts. The V call is TRBV10-3, the J call TRBJ1-2; D is uncertain. The CDR3 has 15 amino acids. Trimming took 3 bases from V and 8 from J, leaving 19 bases between them. CDR1 is ENHRY, CDR2 SYGVKD, per germline. The DNA for the CDR3 is TGTGCCATCAGTGAACGGGCAGCGGACTTTAGAGGCTACACCTTC. Amino acid sequence: CAISERAADFRGYTF.

The V and J genes are TRBV9 and TRBJ2-1; D gene ambiguous. Germline loops: CDR1 SGDLS, CDR2 YYNGEE. This CDR3 has 14 amino acids. Deletions cut 3 bases from V and 0 bases from J, with 7 bases between. The CDR3 protein is CASSGSGSYNEQFF. DNA of the CDR3: TGTGCCAGCAGCGGATCGGGCTCCTACAATGAGCAGTTCTTC.

The chain employs TRBV5-8 and TRBJ1-6, with no clear D. Germline loops: CDR1 SGHTS, CDR2 YDEGEE. This CDR3 has 14 amino acids. Trimming took 4 bases from V and 6 from J, leaving 11 bases between them. DNA of the CDR3: TGTGCCAGCAGCCGGAGCCGGGGTAATTCACCCCTCCACTTT. Its protein product is CASSRSRGNSPLHF.

The chain joins TRBV9 to TRBJ2-1; TRBD1 matches at 7 bases. Per the germline V gene, CDR1 is SGDLS and CDR2 is YYNGEE. V gave up 3 bases and J gave up 3 bases; unmatched junction bases: 9. The CDR3 spans 16 residues. CDR3 in DNA: TGTGCCAGCAGCGCCATCCGGACAGGCCTCTACAATGAGCAGTTCTTC. It translates to CASSAIRTGLYNEQFF.

The chain links TRBV6-5 to TRBJ1-2; D might be TRBD1 (5 bases). CDR1 and CDR2 (germline): MNHEY, SVGAGI. The CDR3 has 13 amino acids. V lost 0 bases to trimming and J lost 8 bases, with 10 bases between them. The DNA of the CDR3 is TGTGCCAGCAGTTACTCGGAGGGGAACGGCTACACCTTC. It translates to CASSYSEGNGYTF.

V usage is TRBV5-1 and J usage is TRBJ1-1; tentative D call: TRBD1 (5 bases). This CDR3 is built from 15 residues. Per the germline V gene, CDR1 is SGHRS and CDR2 is YFSETQ. Trimming stripped 4 bases from V and 0 bases from J, with 13 bases between. CDR3 DNA sequence: TGCGCCAGCAGCCAGACCAGGGCGATGAACACTGAAGCTTTCTTT. The encoded protein is CASSQTRAMNTEAFF.

V usage is TRBV5-1 and J usage is TRBJ1-2; 8 nucleotides line up with TRBD1. The CDR3 length is 15 residues. Germline trimming cut 0 bases from V and 3 bases from J; bases unmatched to any gene: 4. Looked up from germline, CDR1 is SGHRS and CDR2 is YFSETQ. This CDR3 is CASSLAGQAYYGYTF. The CDR3 bases are TGCGCCAGCAGCTTGGCGGGACAGGCCTACTATGGCTACACCTTC.

J is TRBJ1-2 and V is TRBV5-4, with TRBD1 matching over 7 bases. The CDR3 is made up of 14 amino acids. Germline CDR1 is SGHNT and CDR2 is YYREEE (reference sequence). V was pared by 2 bases and J by 1 base, with 2 bases of the junction left unmatched. The CDR3 DNA sequence: TGTGCCAGCAGCTTAGGGACAGTTAACTATGGCTACACCTTC. Its translation: CASSLGTVNYGYTF.